What follows is one T cell receptor (beta chain) and its context. This entry belongs to a study of blood T cell repertoires in COVID-19. On the study more broadly: Acute and convalescent COVID-19 samples came from the United States, Italy and Spain. PBMCs, B-cell-depleted T cells, or T cells provided the cDNA or gDNA that made up the material.

The authors' processing: Reference gene primer amplification in the assay estimated nucleated cell counts. Produced via immunoSEQ multiplex PCR; TCRdb's table is partial and in-frame only. Clone size and V and J calls were adopted from that table, with D and trimming inferred from the DNA. In the table there are approximately 60,000 clones, around 80% of which are singletons. This CDR3 spans 19 amino acids. V lost 1 base, J lost 1 base, and 8 bases stayed unmatched. The V gene's germline CDR1 is LGHNA and CDR2 YNFKEQ. The receptor comes from an elderly woman with acute or convalescent COVID-19. This chain joins TRBV4-2 and TRBJ2-2, with 11 bases identical to TRBD2. The sequenced material came from peripheral blood. The CDR3 sequence: CASSQGEASGGLNTGELFF. CDR3 nucleotides: TGTGCCAGCAGCCAAGGGGAGGCTAGCGGGGGGTTGAACACCGGGGAGCTGTTTTTT.